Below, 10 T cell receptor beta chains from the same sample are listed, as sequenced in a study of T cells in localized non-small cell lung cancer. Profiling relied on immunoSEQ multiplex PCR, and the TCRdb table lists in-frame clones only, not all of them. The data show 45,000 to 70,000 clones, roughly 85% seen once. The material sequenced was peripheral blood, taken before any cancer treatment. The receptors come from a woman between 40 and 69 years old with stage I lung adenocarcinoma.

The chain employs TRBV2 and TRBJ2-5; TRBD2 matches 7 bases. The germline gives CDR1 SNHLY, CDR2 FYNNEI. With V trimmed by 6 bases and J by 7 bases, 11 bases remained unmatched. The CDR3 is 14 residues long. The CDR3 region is CASRPSAGPGTQYF. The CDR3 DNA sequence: TGTGCCAGCAGGCCCTCAGCGGGGCCGGGGACCCAGTACTTC.

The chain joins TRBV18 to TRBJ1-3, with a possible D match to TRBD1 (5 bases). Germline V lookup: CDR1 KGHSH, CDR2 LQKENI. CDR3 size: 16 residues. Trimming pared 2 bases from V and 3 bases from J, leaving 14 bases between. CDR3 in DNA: TGTGCCAGCTCACCATTTGGGGGATCTAGTGGAAACACCATATATTTT. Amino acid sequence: CASSPFGGSSGNTIYF.

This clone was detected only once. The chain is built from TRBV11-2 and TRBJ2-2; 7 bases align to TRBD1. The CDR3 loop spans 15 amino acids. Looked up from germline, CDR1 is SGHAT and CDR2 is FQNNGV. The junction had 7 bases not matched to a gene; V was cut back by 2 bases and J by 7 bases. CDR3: CASSLWPGGYGELFF. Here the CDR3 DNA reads TGTGCCAGCAGCTTATGGCCAGGGGGTTACGGGGAGCTGTTTTTT. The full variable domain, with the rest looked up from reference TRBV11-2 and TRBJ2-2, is EAGVAQSPRYKIIEKRQSVAFWCNPISGHATLYWYQQILGQGPKLLIQFQNNGVVDDSQLPKDRFSAERLKGVDSTLKIQPAKLEDSAVYLCASSLWPGGYGELFFGEGSRLTVL.

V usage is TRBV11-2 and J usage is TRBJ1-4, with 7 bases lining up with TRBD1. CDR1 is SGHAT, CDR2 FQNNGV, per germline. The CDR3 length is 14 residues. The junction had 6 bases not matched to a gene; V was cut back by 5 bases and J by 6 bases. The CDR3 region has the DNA TGTGCCAGCAGCCTCAGGGGGAATGATGAAAAACTGTTTTTT. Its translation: CASSLRGNDEKLFF.

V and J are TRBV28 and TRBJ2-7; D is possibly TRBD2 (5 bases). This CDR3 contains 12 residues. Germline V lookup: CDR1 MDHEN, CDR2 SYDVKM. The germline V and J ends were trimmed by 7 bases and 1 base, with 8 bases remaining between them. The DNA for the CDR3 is TGTGCCAGCACCGGGGTATCCTACGAGCAGTACTTC. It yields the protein CASTGVSYEQYF.

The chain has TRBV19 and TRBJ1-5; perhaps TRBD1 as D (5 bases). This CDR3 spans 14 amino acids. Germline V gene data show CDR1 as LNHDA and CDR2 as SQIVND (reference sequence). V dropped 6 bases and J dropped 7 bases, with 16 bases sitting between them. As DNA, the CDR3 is TGTGCCAGTAGCCGGGGGGGGGTGTACCAGCCCCAGCATTTT. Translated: CASSRGGVYQPQHF.

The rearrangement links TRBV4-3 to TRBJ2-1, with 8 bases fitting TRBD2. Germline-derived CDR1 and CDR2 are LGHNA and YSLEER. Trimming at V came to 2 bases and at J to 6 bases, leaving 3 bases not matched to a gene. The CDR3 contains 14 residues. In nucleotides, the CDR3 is TGCGCCAGCAGCCAAAGGGCGGGGGGCAATGAGCAGTTCTTC. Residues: CASSQRAGGNEQFF.

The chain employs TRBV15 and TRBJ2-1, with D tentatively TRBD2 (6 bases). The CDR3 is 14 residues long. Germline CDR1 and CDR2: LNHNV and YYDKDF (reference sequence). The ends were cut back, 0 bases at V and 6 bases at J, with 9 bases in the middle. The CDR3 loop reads CATSRDLGGNEQFF. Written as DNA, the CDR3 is TGTGCCACCAGCAGAGACTTGGGGGGCAATGAGCAGTTCTTC.

CDR3 nucleotides: TGTGCCAGTACCCGAGGACTAGCGGGGGGGAGGCAAGAGACCCAGTACTTC. This codes for CASTRGLAGGRQETQYF. The rearrangement joins TRBV19 to TRBJ2-5, with TRBD2 matching over 15 bases. This CDR3 has 17 residues. With 7 bases clipped from V and 2 bases from J, the junction kept 8 bases outside the gene matches. Germline V gene sequence: CDR1 LNHDA, CDR2 SQIVND (reference sequence).

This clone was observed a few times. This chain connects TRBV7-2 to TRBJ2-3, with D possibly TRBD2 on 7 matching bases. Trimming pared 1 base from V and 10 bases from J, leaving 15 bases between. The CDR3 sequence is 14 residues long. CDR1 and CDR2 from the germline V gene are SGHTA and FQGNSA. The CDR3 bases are TGTGCCAGCAGCTTAGGTGGGGGGGCCTGGGCGCAGTATTTT. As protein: CASSLGGGAWAQYF.